This TCR beta chain appears in the sequencing data of a study of response to subunit inactivated influenza vaccine. General observations from the study: Seasonal influenza vaccination, on each occasion, was suggested by the authors to recruit few new T cells.

TCRdb processed the RT-PCR reads anew with MiXCR; each CDR3 protein has one entry. This sample carries 650,000 to 700,000 distinct CDR3 sequences, 15% to 18% of them seen once, and the ten largest clones take approximately 10%. Note on this clonotype: What it recognizes is unknown.

The CDR3 has 15 amino acids. V lost 0 bases, J lost 9 bases, and 8 bases stayed unmatched. The germline V gene has CDR1 MRHNA and CDR2 SNTAGT. This receptor was identified in a man in his fifties who received an inactivated influenza vaccine. The V call is TRBV6-4, the J call TRBJ2-1, with 7 positions matching TRBD2. The sequences come from PBMCs from blood, collected about 13 days after vaccination. The CDR3 sequence: CASSDSMTSIGEQFF. CDR3 nucleotides: TGTGCCAGCAGTGACTCGATGACTAGCATCGGTGAGCAGTTCTTC.